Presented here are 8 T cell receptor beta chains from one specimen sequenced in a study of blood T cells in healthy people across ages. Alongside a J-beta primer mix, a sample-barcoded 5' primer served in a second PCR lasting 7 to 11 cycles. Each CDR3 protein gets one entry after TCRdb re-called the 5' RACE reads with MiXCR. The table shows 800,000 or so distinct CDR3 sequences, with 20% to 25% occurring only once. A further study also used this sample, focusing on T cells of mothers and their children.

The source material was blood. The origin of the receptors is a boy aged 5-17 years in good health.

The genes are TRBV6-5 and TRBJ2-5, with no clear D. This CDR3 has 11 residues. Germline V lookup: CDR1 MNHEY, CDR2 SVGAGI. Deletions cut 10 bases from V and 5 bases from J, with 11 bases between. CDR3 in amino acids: CATQSEETQYF. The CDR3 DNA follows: TGTGCCACTCAAAGCGAGGAGACCCAGTACTTC.

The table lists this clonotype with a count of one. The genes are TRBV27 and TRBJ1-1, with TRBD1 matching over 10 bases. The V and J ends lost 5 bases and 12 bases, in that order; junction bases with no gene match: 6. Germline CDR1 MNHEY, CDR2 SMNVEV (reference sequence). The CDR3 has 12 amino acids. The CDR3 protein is CASSERQGAPFF. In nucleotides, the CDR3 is TGTGCCAGCAGTGAAAGACAGGGGGCCCCTTTCTTT.

CDR3 residues: CASSFLSADTQYF. CDR3 bases: TGTGCCAGCAGCTTCCTTTCAGCCGATACGCAGTATTTT. V gene TRBV7-3 combines with J gene TRBJ2-3, with no clear D. Germline CDR1 SGHTA, CDR2 FQGTGA. The CDR3 extends over 13 amino acids. Deletions cut 3 bases from V and 6 bases from J, with 10 bases between.

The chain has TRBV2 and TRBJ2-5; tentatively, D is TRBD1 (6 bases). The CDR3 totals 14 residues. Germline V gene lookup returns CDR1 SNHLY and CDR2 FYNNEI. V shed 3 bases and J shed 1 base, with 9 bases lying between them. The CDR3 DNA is TGTGCCAGCAGTGACGTGGACAGCCAAGAGACCCAGTACTTC. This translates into CASSDVDSQETQYF.

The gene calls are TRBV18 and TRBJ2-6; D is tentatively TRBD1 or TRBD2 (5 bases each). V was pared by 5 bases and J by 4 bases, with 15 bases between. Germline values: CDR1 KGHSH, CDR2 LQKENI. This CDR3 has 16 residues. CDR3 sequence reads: CASSVLGVLGANVLTF. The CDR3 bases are TGTGCCAGCTCAGTCCTGGGGGTTCTGGGGGCCAACGTCCTGACTTTC.

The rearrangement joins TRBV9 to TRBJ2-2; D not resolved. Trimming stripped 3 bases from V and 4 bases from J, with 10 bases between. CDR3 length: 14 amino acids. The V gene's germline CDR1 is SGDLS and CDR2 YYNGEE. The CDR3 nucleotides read TGTGCCAGCAGCGACCCAAGTATCACCGGGGAGCTGTTTTTT. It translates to CASSDPSITGELFF.

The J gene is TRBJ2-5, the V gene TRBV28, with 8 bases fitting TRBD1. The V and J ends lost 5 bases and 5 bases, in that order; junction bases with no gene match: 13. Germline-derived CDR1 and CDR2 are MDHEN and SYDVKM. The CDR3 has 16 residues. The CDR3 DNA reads TGTGCCAGCAGTAGGAGGTTGGACAGGGCAGGGGAGACCCAGTACTTC. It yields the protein CASSRRLDRAGETQYF.

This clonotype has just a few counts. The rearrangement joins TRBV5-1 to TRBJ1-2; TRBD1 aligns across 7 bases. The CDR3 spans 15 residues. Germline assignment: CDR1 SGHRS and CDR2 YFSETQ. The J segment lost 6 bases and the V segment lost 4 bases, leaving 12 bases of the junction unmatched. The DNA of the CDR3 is TGCGCCAGCAGCCTTGTTCCGACAGGGACGGATGGCTACACCTTC. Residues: CASSLVPTGTDGYTF.